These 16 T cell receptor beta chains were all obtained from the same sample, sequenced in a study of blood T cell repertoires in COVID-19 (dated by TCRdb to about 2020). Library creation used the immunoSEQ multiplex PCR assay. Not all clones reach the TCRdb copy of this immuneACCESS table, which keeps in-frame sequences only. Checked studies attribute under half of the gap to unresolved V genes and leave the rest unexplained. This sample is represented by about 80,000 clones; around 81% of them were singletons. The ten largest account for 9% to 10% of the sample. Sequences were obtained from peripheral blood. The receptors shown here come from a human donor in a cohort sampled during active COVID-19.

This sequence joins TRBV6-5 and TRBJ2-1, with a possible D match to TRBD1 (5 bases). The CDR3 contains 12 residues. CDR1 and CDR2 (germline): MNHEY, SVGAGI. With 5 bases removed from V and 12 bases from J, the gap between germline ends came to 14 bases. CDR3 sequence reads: CASSTLDSLQFF. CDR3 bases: TGTGCCAGCAGTACACTTGACAGCCTGCAGTTCTTC.

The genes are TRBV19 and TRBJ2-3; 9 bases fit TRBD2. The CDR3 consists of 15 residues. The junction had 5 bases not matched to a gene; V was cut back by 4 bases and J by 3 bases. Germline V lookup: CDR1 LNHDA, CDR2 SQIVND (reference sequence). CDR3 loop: CASSSPSGATDTQYF. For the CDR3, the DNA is TGTGCCAGTAGTAGCCCTAGCGGGGCTACAGATACGCAGTATTTT.

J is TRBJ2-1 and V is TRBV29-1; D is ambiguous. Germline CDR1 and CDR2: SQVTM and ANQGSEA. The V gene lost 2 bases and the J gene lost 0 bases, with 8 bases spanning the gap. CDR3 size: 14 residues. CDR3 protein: CSVESPSSYNEQFF. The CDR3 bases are TGCAGCGTTGAATCTCCCAGCTCCTACAATGAGCAGTTCTTC.

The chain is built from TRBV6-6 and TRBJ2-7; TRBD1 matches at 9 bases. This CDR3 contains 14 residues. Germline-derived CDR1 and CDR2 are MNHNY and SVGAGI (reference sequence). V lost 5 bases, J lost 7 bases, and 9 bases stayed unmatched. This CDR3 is CASSQGQGGGEQYF. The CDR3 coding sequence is TGTGCCAGCAGTCAGGGACAGGGTGGAGGGGAGCAGTACTTC.

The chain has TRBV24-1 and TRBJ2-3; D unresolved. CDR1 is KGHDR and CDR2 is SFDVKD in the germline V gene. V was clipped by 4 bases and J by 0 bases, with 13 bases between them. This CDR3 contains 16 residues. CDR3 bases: TGTGCCACCAGTGACTCCTTACCCGCGAGCACAGATACGCAGTATTTT. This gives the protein CATSDSLPASTDTQYF.

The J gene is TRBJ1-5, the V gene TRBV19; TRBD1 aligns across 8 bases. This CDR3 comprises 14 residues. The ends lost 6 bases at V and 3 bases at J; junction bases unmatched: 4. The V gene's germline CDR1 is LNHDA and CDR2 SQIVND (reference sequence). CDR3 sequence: CASREQGDNQPQHF. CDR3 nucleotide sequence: TGTGCCAGTAGGGAACAGGGGGACAATCAGCCCCAGCATTTT.

DNA for the CDR3: TGTGCCAGCAGTGACCCGACAGGTCCTAGCTATGGCTACACCTTC. It translates to CASSDPTGPSYGYTF. J is TRBJ1-2 and V is TRBV2; TRBD1 might be the D (6 bases). CDR1 SNHLY and CDR2 FYNNEI come from the germline V gene. The CDR3 runs 15 residues. V was clipped by 3 bases and J by 4 bases, with 15 bases between them.

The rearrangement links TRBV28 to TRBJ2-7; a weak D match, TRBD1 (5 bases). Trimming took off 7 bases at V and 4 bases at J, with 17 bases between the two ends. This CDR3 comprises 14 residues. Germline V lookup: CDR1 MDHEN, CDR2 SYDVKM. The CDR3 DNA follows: TGTGCCAGCACACCCCTCGACAGAGAATACGAGCAGTACTTC. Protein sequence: CASTPLDREYEQYF.

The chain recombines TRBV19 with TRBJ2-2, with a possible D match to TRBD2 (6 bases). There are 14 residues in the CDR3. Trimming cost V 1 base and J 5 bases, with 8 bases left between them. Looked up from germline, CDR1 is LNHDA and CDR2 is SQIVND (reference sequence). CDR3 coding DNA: TGTGCCAGTAGTATAGTAGGGAGGACCGGGGAGCTGTTTTTT. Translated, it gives CASSIVGRTGELFF.

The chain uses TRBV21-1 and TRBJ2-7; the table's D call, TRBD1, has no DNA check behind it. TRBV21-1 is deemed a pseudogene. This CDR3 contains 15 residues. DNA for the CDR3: TGTGCCAGCAGCCTACTCGTCGACAGGAGCTACGAGCAGTACTTC. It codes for CASSLLVDRSYEQYF.

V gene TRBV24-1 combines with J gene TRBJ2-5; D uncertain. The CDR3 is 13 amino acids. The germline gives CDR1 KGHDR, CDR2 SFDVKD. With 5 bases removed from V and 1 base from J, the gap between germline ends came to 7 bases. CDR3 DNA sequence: TGTGCCACCAGTGTGGGCAGCCAAGAGACCCAGTACTTC. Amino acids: CATSVGSQETQYF.

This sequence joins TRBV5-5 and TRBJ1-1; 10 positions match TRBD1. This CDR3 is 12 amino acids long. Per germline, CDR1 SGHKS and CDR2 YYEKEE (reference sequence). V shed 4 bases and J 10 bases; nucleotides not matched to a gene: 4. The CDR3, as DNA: TGTGCCAGCAGCCTCTGGACAGGGGGAGCTTTCTTT. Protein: CASSLWTGGAFF.

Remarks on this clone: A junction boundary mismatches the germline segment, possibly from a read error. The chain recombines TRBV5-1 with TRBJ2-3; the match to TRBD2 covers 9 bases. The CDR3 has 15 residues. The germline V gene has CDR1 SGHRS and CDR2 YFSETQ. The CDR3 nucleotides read TGCGCCAGCAGCTATTCCGGGACTAGCAAAGATACGCAGTATTTT. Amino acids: CASSYSGTSKDTQYF.

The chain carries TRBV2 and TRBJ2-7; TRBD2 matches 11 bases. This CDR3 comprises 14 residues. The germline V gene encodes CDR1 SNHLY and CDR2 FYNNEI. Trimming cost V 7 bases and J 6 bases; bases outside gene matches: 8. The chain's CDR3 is CASTGLAGYAEQYF. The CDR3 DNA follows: TGTGCCAGCACCGGACTAGCGGGCTACGCCGAGCAGTACTTC.

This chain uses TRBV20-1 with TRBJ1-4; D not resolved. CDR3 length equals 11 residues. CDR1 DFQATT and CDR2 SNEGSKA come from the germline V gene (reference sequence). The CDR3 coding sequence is TGCAGCCTGAGGGTTACGGAAAAACTGTTTTTT. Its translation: CSLRVTEKLFF.

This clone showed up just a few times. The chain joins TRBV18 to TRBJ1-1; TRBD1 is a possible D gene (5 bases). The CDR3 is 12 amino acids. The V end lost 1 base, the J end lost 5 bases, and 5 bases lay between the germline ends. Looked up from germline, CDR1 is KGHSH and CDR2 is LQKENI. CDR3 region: CASSPQGTEAFF. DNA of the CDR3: TGTGCCAGCTCACCACAGGGGACTGAAGCTTTCTTT.